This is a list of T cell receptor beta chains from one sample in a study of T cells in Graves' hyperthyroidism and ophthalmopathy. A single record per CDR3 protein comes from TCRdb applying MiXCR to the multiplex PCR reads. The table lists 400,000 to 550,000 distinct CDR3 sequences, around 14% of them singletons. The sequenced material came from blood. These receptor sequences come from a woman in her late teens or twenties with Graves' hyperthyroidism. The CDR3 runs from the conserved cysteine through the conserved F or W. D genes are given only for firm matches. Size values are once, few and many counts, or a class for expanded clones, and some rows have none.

CDR3aa: CSARGQGVETQYF
CDR3nt: TGCAGTGCTAGAGGCCAGGGGGTAGAGACCCAGTACTTC
d_gene: TRBD1
v_gene: TRBV20-1
abundance: -
j_gene: TRBJ2-5

CDR3aa: CASRGLDADTQYF
CDR3nt: TGCGCCAGCCGGGGACTGGATGCAGATACGCAGTATTTT
d_gene: -
v_gene: TRBV10-2
abundance: few
j_gene: TRBJ2-3

CDR3aa: CASNQRDTEAFF
CDR3nt: TGTGCCAGCAATCAAAGAGACACTGAAGCTTTCTTT
d_gene: -
v_gene: TRBV6-1
abundance: many
j_gene: TRBJ1-1

CDR3aa: CAWSRRTAYGYTF
CDR3nt: TGTGCCTGGAGTAGGAGGACAGCCTATGGCTACACCTTC
d_gene: -
v_gene: TRBV30
abundance: many
j_gene: TRBJ1-2

CDR3aa: CATRSPQIQETQYF
CDR3nt: TGTGCCACCCGCTCCCCGCAGATTCAAGAGACCCAGTACTTC
d_gene: -
v_gene: TRBV27
abundance: many
j_gene: TRBJ2-5

CDR3aa: CTSRIAGGPAEQFF
CDR3nt: TGTACCAGTAGGATAGCGGGAGGGCCCGCTGAGCAGTTCTTC
d_gene: TRBD2
v_gene: TRBV19
abundance: few
j_gene: TRBJ2-1

CDR3aa: CASTPLGGANVLTF
CDR3nt: TGTGCCAGCACCCCCCTTGGTGGGGCCAACGTCCTGACTTTC
d_gene: -
v_gene: TRBV12-3/TRBV12-4
abundance: many
j_gene: TRBJ2-6

CDR3aa: CAWSVQTSGTQYF
CDR3nt: TGTGCCTGGAGTGTTCAAACTAGCGGGACTCAGTACTTC
d_gene: TRBD2
v_gene: TRBV30
abundance: many
j_gene: TRBJ2-4

CDR3aa: CSARLAGGTYEQHF
CDR3nt: TGCAGTGCGCGACTAGCGGGAGGGACCTACGAGCAGCACTTC
d_gene: TRBD2
v_gene: TRBV20-1
abundance: once
j_gene: TRBJ2-7

CDR3aa: CASSLLMGGARELFF
CDR3nt: TGTGCCAGCAGCTTACTGATGGGAGGTGCGCGGGAGCTGTTTTTT
d_gene: -
v_gene: TRBV7-9
abundance: many
j_gene: TRBJ2-2

CDR3aa: CAWRKQGVGELFF
CDR3nt: TGTGCCTGGAGGAAACAGGGCGTCGGGGAGCTGTTTTTT
d_gene: -
v_gene: TRBV30
abundance: few
j_gene: TRBJ2-2

CDR3aa: CASSYVGQGNTEAFF
CDR3nt: TGTGCCAGCAGTTACGTGGGACAGGGGAACACTGAAGCTTTCTTT
d_gene: TRBD1
v_gene: TRBV6-1
abundance: many
j_gene: TRBJ1-1

CDR3aa: CASSRRVSSYNEQFF
CDR3nt: TGTGCCAGCAGCAGACGGGTAAGCTCCTACAATGAGCAGTTCTTC
d_gene: -
v_gene: TRBV3-1
abundance: -
j_gene: TRBJ2-1

CDR3aa: CASSLGDLPDTQYF
CDR3nt: TGTGCCAGCAGCTTGGGGGACCTCCCGGATACGCAGTATTTT
d_gene: -
v_gene: TRBV5-6
abundance: -
j_gene: TRBJ2-3

CDR3aa: CASSQVPRRLRTDTQYF
CDR3nt: TGCGCCAGCAGCCAAGTGCCGCGGAGACTTCGCACAGATACGCAGTATTTT
d_gene: -
v_gene: TRBV4-1
abundance: -
j_gene: TRBJ2-3

CDR3aa: CASAVAPGTGGQPQHF
CDR3nt: TGTGCCAGCGCCGTAGCCCCCGGGACAGGGGGTCAGCCCCAGCATTTT
d_gene: TRBD1
v_gene: TRBV7-9
abundance: -
j_gene: TRBJ1-5

CDR3aa: CASSYLHSPLHF
CDR3nt: TGTGCCAGCAGTTACCTTCATTCACCCCTCCACTTT
d_gene: -
v_gene: TRBV6-5
abundance: many
j_gene: TRBJ1-6

CDR3aa: CASSFVGQMNTEAFF
CDR3nt: TGTGCCAGCAGTTTCGTTGGACAAATGAACACTGAAGCTTTCTTT
d_gene: -
v_gene: TRBV27
abundance: many
j_gene: TRBJ1-1

CDR3aa: CASSLVPVDRGNEQFF
CDR3nt: TGTGCCAGCAGCTTAGTCCCCGTCGACAGGGGCAATGAGCAGTTCTTC
d_gene: TRBD1
v_gene: TRBV7-9
abundance: few
j_gene: TRBJ2-1

CDR3aa: CASSIDTSLTSSYEQYF
CDR3nt: TGTGCCAGTAGTATCGACACCAGCCTCACTAGCTCCTACGAGCAGTACTTC
d_gene: -
v_gene: TRBV19
abundance: -
j_gene: TRBJ2-7

CDR3aa: CASRGGPETQYF
CDR3nt: TGTGCCAGCAGAGGTGGTCCTGAGACCCAGTACTTC
d_gene: -
v_gene: TRBV12-3/TRBV12-4
abundance: many
j_gene: TRBJ2-5

CDR3aa: CASSKLREGEAFF
CDR3nt: TGTGCCAGCAGCAAGCTCCGGGAGGGAGAAGCTTTCTTT
d_gene: -
v_gene: TRBV12-3/TRBV12-4
abundance: many
j_gene: TRBJ1-1

CDR3aa: CASTFGGMNYGYTF
CDR3nt: TGTGCCAGCACCTTCGGGGGGATGAACTATGGCTACACCTTC
d_gene: -
v_gene: TRBV25-1
abundance: -
j_gene: TRBJ1-2

CDR3aa: CAISDRQGKAHEQYF
CDR3nt: TGTGCCATCAGTGACCGACAGGGGAAAGCTCACGAGCAGTACTTC
d_gene: TRBD1
v_gene: TRBV10-3
abundance: many
j_gene: TRBJ2-7

CDR3aa: CASSQDQGTYGYTF
CDR3nt: TGTGCCAGCAGCCAAGATCAGGGGACCTATGGCTACACCTTC
d_gene: -
v_gene: TRBV3-1
abundance: many
j_gene: TRBJ1-2

CDR3aa: CASSIRSGASTDTQYF
CDR3nt: TGTGCCAGTAGTATAAGGAGCGGGGCAAGCACAGATACGCAGTATTTT
d_gene: TRBD2
v_gene: TRBV19
abundance: -
j_gene: TRBJ2-3

CDR3aa: CASSELAGGHSYEQYF
CDR3nt: TGTGCCAGCAGTGAACTAGCGGGAGGACACTCCTACGAGCAGTACTTC
d_gene: TRBD2
v_gene: TRBV2
abundance: many
j_gene: TRBJ2-7

CDR3aa: CASSEIQRESRDEQFF
CDR3nt: TGCGCCAGCAGTGAGATTCAGCGGGAGTCTAGAGATGAGCAGTTCTTC
d_gene: TRBD2
v_gene: TRBV10-1
abundance: -
j_gene: TRBJ2-1

CDR3aa: CASSLVQAGGPSDTQYF
CDR3nt: TGTGCCAGCAGCTTAGTACAAGCGGGAGGGCCCTCAGATACGCAGTATTTT
d_gene: TRBD2
v_gene: TRBV11-2
abundance: -
j_gene: TRBJ2-3

CDR3aa: CASSQVADNEQFF
CDR3nt: TGCGCCAGCAGCCAAGTGGCTGACAATGAGCAGTTCTTC
d_gene: -
v_gene: TRBV4-1
abundance: -
j_gene: TRBJ2-1

CDR3aa: CASRPGAGSYGYTF
CDR3nt: TGTGCCAGCAGACCAGGGGCGGGGTCTTATGGCTACACCTTC
d_gene: -
v_gene: TRBV12-3/TRBV12-4
abundance: many
j_gene: TRBJ1-2

CDR3aa: CASLRGRETDTQYF
CDR3nt: TGTGCCAGCCTCAGGGGGCGCGAAACAGATACGCAGTATTTT
d_gene: TRBD1
v_gene: TRBV6-1
abundance: many
j_gene: TRBJ2-3

CDR3aa: CASSQEWALAGNIQYF
CDR3nt: TGTGCCAGCAGCCAAGAGTGGGCCCTAGCGGGAAACATTCAGTACTTC
d_gene: TRBD2
v_gene: TRBV3-1
abundance: -
j_gene: TRBJ2-4

CDR3aa: CASSVGAGEKLFF
CDR3nt: TGTGCCAGCAGTGTTGGTGCTGGTGAAAAACTGTTTTTT
d_gene: -
v_gene: TRBV6-1
abundance: many
j_gene: TRBJ1-4

CDR3aa: CASSSTLYEQYF
CDR3nt: TGTGCCAGCAGCTCGACCCTCTATGAGCAGTACTTC
d_gene: -
v_gene: TRBV7-9
abundance: few
j_gene: TRBJ2-7

CDR3aa: CASSPGPKSSYEQYF
CDR3nt: TGTGCCAGCAGCCCGGGACCTAAGAGCTCCTACGAGCAGTACTTC
d_gene: -
v_gene: TRBV7-9
abundance: many
j_gene: TRBJ2-7

CDR3aa: CASSLEGQGLSTGELFF
CDR3nt: TGCGCCAGCAGCTTGGAGGGACAGGGGCTTTCTACCGGGGAGCTGTTTTTT
d_gene: TRBD1
v_gene: TRBV5-1
abundance: few
j_gene: TRBJ2-2

CDR3aa: CATSGTGSEQYF
CDR3nt: TGTGCCACCAGTGGGACAGGATCCGAGCAGTACTTC
d_gene: TRBD1
v_gene: TRBV24-1
abundance: many
j_gene: TRBJ2-7

CDR3aa: CASSPRQRGSYGYTF
CDR3nt: TGTGCCAGCAGCCCCCGACAGCGAGGGAGCTATGGCTACACCTTC
d_gene: -
v_gene: TRBV9
abundance: many
j_gene: TRBJ1-2

CDR3aa: CSLASGTSGSWHPTDTQYF
CDR3nt: TGCAGCCTAGCCTCCGGGACTAGCGGGAGTTGGCATCCCACAGATACGCAGTATTTT
d_gene: TRBD2
v_gene: TRBV29-1
abundance: few
j_gene: TRBJ2-3

CDR3aa: CAINKGLAGLYEQFF
CDR3nt: TGTGCCATCAACAAGGGACTAGCGGGACTTTATGAGCAGTTCTTC
d_gene: TRBD2
v_gene: TRBV12-3/TRBV12-4
abundance: many
j_gene: TRBJ2-1

CDR3aa: CASSSKVRDRNEQFF
CDR3nt: TGTGCCAGTAGTTCTAAGGTGAGGGATCGGAATGAGCAGTTCTTC
d_gene: -
v_gene: TRBV19
abundance: many
j_gene: TRBJ2-1

CDR3aa: CASSSNRGFGYTF
CDR3nt: TGTGCCAGCAGTTCCAACAGGGGATTTGGCTACACCTTC
d_gene: TRBD1
v_gene: TRBV12-3/TRBV12-4
abundance: many
j_gene: TRBJ1-2

CDR3aa: CAWIFGGNTEAFF
CDR3nt: TGTGCCTGGATCTTCGGGGGGAACACTGAAGCTTTCTTT
d_gene: -
v_gene: TRBV30
abundance: few
j_gene: TRBJ1-1

CDR3aa: CASSLGSGLAGRRRETQYF
CDR3nt: TGTGCCAGCAGCTTAGGCTCGGGACTAGCGGGGCGCCGGAGAGAGACCCAGTACTTC
d_gene: TRBD2
v_gene: TRBV11-1
abundance: -
j_gene: TRBJ2-5

CDR3aa: CASSVGQPNTEAFF
CDR3nt: TGTGCCAGCAGTGTGGGACAGCCGAACACTGAAGCTTTCTTT
d_gene: TRBD1
v_gene: TRBV6-1
abundance: many
j_gene: TRBJ1-1

CDR3aa: CASTTGSGTDTQYF
CDR3nt: TGTGCCAGCACCACCGGGAGTGGCACAGATACGCAGTATTTT
d_gene: -
v_gene: TRBV12-3/TRBV12-4
abundance: -
j_gene: TRBJ2-3

CDR3aa: CASAPPGHRTGELFF
CDR3nt: TGTGCCAGCGCCCCTCCGGGTCATCGGACCGGGGAGCTGTTTTTT
d_gene: -
v_gene: TRBV27
abundance: few
j_gene: TRBJ2-2

CDR3aa: CASSQLPGLAGREQYF
CDR3nt: TGTGCCAGCAGCCAACTACCGGGACTAGCGGGACGTGAGCAGTACTTC
d_gene: TRBD2
v_gene: TRBV6-1
abundance: many
j_gene: TRBJ2-7

CDR3aa: CASSLVGNTQYF
CDR3nt: TGTGCCAGCAGCTTAGTCGGGAATACGCAGTATTTT
d_gene: -
v_gene: TRBV11-1
abundance: many
j_gene: TRBJ2-3

CDR3aa: CAISRGQGVVDEQFF
CDR3nt: TGTGCCATCAGTCGGGGACAGGGGGTTGTAGATGAGCAGTTCTTC
d_gene: TRBD1
v_gene: TRBV10-3
abundance: many
j_gene: TRBJ2-1